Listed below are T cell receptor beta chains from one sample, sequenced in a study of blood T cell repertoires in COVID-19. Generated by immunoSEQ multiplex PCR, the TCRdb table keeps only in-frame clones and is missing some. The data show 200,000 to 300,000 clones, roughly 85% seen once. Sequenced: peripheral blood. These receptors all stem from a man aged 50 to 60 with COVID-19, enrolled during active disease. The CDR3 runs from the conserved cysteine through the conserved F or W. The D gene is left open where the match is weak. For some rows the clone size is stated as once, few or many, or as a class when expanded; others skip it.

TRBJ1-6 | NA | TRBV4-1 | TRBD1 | CASSQHRDSVGSPLHF | TGCGCCAGCAGCCAACACCGGGACAGTGTCGGGTCACCCCTCCACTTT
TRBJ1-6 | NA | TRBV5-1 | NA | CASSLTGFDSPLHF | TGCGCCAGCAGCTTGACAGGGTTCGATTCACCCCTCCACTTT
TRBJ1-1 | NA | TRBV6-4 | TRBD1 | CASSKGATTEAFF | TGTGCCAGCAGTAAGGGGGCTACCACTGAAGCTTTCTTT
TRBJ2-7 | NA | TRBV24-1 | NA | CATSAAGSYEQYF | TGTGCCACCAGTGCGGCTGGGAGTTACGAGCAGTACTTC
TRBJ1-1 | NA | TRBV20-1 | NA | CSASTGTTNTEAFF | TGCAGTGCTAGTACCGGGACAACAAACACTGAAGCTTTCTTT
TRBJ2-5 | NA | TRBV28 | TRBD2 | CASSSAAGGRLQETQYF | TGTGCCAGCAGTTCGGCGGCGGGGGGGCGTTTACAAGAGACCCAGTACTTC
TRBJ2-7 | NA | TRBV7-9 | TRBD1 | CASSSPGQGIHEQYF | TGTGCCAGCAGCTCTCCGGGACAGGGGATCCACGAGCAGTACTTC
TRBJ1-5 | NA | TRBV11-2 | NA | CASSSGPNQPQHF | TGTGCCAGCAGCTCAGGGCCCAATCAGCCCCAGCATTTT
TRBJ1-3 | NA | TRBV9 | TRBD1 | CASSVAGTGGSGNTIYF | TGTGCCAGCAGCGTAGCTGGGACAGGGGGCTCTGGAAACACCATATATTTT
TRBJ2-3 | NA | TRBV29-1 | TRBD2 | CSATSGGSVDTQYF | TGCAGCGCGACTAGCGGGGGTTCGGTAGATACGCAGTATTTT
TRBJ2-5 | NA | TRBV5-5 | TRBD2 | CASSSYDRGLAGGKETQYF | TGTGCCAGCAGCTCCTACGATAGGGGACTAGCGGGGGGGAAAGAGACCCAGTACTTC
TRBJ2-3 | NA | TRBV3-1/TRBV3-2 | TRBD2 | CASSPAATSGTTDTQYF | TGTGCCAGCAGCCCCGCCGCGACTAGCGGGACCACAGATACGCAGTATTTT
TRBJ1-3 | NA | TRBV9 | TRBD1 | CASSAGQGIGNTIYF | TGTGCCAGCAGCGCGGGACAGGGGATAGGAAACACCATATATTTT
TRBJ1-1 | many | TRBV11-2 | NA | CASSLNRVYTEAFF | TGTGCCAGCAGCTTAAACAGGGTGTACACTGAAGCTTTCTTT
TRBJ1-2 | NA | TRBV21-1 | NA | CASSAEGRAGTDLYGYTF | TGTGCCAGCAGCGCAGAGGGTCGGGCAGGAACCGACCTCTATGGCTACACCTTC
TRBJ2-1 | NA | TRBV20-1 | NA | CSASYWSFLTDSYNEQFF | TGCAGTGCTAGTTATTGGTCGTTTCTGACAGACTCCTACAATGAGCAGTTCTTC
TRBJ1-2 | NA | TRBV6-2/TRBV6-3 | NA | CASSYHRTSNYGYTF | TGTGCCAGCAGTTACCACAGGACGTCTAACTATGGCTACACCTTC
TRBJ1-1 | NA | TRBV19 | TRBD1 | CASIRTGGAAEAFF | TGTGCCAGTATTCGGACAGGGGGCGCGGCTGAAGCTTTCTTT
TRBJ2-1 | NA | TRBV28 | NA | CASSLYHREKFF | TGTGCCAGCAGTTTATACCACAGGGAAAAGTTCTTC
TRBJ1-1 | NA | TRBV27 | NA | CASSLAGLTEAFF | TGTGCCAGCAGTTTAGCGGGGCTCACTGAAGCTTTCTTT
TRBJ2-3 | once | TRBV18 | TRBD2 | CASSPNLAGQGTDTQYF | TGTGCCAGCTCACCAAATCTAGCGGGGCAGGGGACAGATACGCAGTATTTT
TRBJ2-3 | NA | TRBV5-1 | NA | CASSLVAAGTDTQYF | TGCGCCAGCAGCTTGGTTGCGGCGGGAACAGATACGCAGTATTTT
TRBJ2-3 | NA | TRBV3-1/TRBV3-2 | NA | CASSQDPSSTDTQYF | TGTGCCAGCAGCCAAGATCCGTCTAGCACAGATACGCAGTATTTT
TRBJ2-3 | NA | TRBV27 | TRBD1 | CASRILGTGGYADTQYF | TGTGCCAGCAGAATCCTCGGGACAGGGGGCTACGCAGATACGCAGTATTTT
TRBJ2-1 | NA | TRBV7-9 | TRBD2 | CASSPPSLAAYNEQFF | TGTGCCAGCAGCCCCCCCTCCCTAGCGGCTTACAATGAGCAGTTCTTC
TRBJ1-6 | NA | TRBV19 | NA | CASNSSPLHF | TGTGCCAGTAATAGTTCACCCCTCCACTTT
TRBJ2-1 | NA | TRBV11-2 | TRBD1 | CASSLIRGRGYNEQFF | TGTGCCAGCAGCTTAATCAGGGGGCGAGGCTACAATGAGCAGTTCTTC
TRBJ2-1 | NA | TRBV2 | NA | CASSDTGVYNEQFF | TGTGCCAGCAGTGATACAGGTGTCTACAATGAGCAGTTCTTC
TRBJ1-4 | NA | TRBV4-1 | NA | CASSQFVYEKLFF | TGCGCCAGCAGCCAATTCGTGTATGAAAAACTGTTTTTT
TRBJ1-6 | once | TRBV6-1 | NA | CASSEAEGLNSPLHF | TGTGCCAGCAGTGAAGCTGAGGGTTTAAATTCACCCCTCCACTTT
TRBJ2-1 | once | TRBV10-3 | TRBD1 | CAIRPGTDNEQFF | TGTGCCATCAGACCCGGGACAGACAATGAGCAGTTCTTC
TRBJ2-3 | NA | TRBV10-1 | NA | CASSENRGNTQYF | TGCGCCAGCAGTGAGAATCGAGGAAATACGCAGTATTTT
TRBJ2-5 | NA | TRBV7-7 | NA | CASSLDRQETQYF | TGTGCTAGCAGCCTCGACAGACAAGAGACCCAGTACTTC
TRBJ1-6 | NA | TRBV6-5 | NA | CASAVNRNSPLHF | TGTGCCAGCGCGGTAAACAGGAATTCACCCCTCCACTTT
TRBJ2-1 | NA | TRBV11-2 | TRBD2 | CASTGGPYNEQFF | TGTGCCAGCACGGGGGGACCCTACAATGAGCAGTTCTTC
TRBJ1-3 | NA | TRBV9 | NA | CASSVVSGAGNTIYF | TGTGCCAGCAGCGTAGTGTCAGGGGCTGGAAACACCATATATTTT
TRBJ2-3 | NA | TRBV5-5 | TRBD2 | CASSLVGTSGGAVDTQYF | TGTGCCAGCAGCTTGGTAGGGACTAGCGGGGGGGCCGTAGATACGCAGTATTTT
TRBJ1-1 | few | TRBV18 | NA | CASSQGEGDEAFF | TGTGCCAGCTCCCAAGGGGAGGGTGATGAAGCTTTCTTT
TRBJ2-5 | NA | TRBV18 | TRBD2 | CASSPEASGAREETQYF | TGTGCCAGCTCACCAGAGGCTAGCGGGGCCCGGGAGGAGACCCAGTACTTC
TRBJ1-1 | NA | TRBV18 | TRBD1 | CASSPRGTVRNAEAFF | TGTGCCAGCTCACCCAGAGGGACAGTAAGGAACGCTGAAGCTTTCTTT
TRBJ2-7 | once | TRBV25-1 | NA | CASTLTGPHEQYF | TGTGCCAGCACACTAACAGGGCCCCACGAGCAGTACTTC
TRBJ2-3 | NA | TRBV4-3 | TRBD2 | CASSQDWLAGDTDTQYF | TGCGCCAGCAGCCAAGATTGGCTAGCGGGAGACACAGATACGCAGTATTTT
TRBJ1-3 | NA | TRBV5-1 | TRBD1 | CASSIGTGGFGNTIYF | TGCGCCAGCAGCATCGGGACAGGGGGTTTTGGAAACACCATATATTTT
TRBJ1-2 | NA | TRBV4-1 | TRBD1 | CASSQALTGTNYGYTF | TGCGCCAGCAGCCAAGCTTTGACAGGGACTAACTATGGCTACACCTTC
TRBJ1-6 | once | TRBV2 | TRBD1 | CASTKQGSYNSPLHF | TGTGCCAGCACAAAACAGGGGTCCTATAATTCACCCCTCCACTTT
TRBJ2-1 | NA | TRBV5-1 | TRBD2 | CASSEQLAGISYNEQFF | TGCGCCAGCAGCGAGCAACTAGCGGGGATATCCTACAATGAGCAGTTCTTC